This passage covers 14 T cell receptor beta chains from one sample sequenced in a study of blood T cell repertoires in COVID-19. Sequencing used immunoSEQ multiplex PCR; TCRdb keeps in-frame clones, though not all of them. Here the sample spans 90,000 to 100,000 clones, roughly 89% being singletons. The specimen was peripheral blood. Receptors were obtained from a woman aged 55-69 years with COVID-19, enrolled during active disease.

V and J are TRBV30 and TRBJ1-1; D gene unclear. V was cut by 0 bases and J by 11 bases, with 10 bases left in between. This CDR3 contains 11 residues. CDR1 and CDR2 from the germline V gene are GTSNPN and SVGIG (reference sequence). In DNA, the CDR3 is TGTGCCTGGAGTGTACGAGGTCGGGCTTTCTTT. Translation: CAWSVRGRAFF.

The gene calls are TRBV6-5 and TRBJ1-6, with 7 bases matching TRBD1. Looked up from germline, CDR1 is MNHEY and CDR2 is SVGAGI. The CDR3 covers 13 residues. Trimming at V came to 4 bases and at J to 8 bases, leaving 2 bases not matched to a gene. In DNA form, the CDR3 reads TGTGCCAGCAGTTGGGGACAGCATTCACCCCTCCACTTT. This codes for CASSWGQHSPLHF.

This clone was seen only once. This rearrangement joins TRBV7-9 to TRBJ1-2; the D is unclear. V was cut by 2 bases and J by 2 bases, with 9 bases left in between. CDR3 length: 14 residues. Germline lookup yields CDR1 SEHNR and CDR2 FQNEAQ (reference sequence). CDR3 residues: CASSLSATNYGYTF. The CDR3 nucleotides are TGTGCCAGCAGCTTAAGCGCAACAAACTATGGCTACACCTTC.

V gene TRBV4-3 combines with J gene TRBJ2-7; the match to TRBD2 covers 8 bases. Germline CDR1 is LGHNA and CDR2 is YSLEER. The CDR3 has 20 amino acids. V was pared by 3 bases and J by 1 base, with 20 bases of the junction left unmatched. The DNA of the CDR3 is TGCGCCAGCAGCCAGGAAAGGCCCAGCGGGGGCCACCCGCGGTCCTACGAGCAGTACTTC. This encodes CASSQERPSGGHPRSYEQYF.

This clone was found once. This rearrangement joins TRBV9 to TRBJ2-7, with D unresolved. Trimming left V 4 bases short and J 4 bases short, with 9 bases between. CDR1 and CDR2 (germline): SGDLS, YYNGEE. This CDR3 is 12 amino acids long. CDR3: CASSPTGYEQYF. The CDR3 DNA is TGTGCCAGCAGCCCAACCGGGTACGAGCAGTACTTC.

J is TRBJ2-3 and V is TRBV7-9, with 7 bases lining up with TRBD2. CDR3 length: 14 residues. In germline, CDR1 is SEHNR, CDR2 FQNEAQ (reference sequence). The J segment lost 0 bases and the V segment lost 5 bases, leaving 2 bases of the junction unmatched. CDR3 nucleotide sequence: TGTGCCAGCAGCAGTAGCGGGAGCACAGATACGCAGTATTTT. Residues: CASSSSGSTDTQYF.

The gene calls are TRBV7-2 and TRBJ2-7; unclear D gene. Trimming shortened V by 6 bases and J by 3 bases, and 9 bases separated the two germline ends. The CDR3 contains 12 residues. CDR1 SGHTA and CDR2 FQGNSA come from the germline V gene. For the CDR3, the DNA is TGTGCCAGCAGTCGGCCAGGCTACGAGCAGTACTTC. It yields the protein CASSRPGYEQYF.

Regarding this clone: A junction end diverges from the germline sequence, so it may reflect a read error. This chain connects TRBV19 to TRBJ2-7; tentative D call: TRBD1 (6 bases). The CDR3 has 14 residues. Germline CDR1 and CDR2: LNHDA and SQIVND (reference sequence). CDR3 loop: CASSIFAVWGQGDF. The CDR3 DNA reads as TGTGCCAGTAGTATCTTTGCCGTGTGGGGACAAGGCGACTTC.

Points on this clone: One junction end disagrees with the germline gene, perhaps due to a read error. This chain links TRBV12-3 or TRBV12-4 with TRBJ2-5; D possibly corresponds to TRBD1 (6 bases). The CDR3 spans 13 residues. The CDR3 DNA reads TGTGCCAGCAGTTTTCAGGGGCAAGCGACCCAGTACTTC. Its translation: CASSFQGQATQYF.

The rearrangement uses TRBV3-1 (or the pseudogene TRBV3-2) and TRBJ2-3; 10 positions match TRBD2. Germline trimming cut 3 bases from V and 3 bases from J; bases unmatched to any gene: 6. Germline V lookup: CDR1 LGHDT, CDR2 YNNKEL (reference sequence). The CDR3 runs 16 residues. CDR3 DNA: TGTGCCAGCAGCCATCCCGGGACTAGCGTTACAGATACGCAGTATTTT. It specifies CASSHPGTSVTDTQYF.

The CDR3 DNA follows: TGTGCCAGCAGACCCCGGCGAGGGTGGAACACTGAAGCTTTCTTT. Translated, it gives CASRPRRGWNTEAFF. The chain employs TRBV3-1 (or the pseudogene TRBV3-2) and TRBJ1-1, with D unresolved. The germline gives CDR1 LGHDT, CDR2 YNNKEL (reference sequence). Trimming stripped 6 bases from V and 1 base from J, with 15 bases between. The CDR3 consists of 15 residues.

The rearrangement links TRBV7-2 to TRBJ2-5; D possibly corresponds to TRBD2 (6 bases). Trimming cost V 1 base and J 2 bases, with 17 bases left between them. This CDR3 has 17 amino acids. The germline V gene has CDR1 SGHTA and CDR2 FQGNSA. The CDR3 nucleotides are TGTGCCAGCAGCTTAGGTCCCCTCGGGGGAGGTCAAGAGACCCAGTACTTC. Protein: CASSLGPLGGGQETQYF.

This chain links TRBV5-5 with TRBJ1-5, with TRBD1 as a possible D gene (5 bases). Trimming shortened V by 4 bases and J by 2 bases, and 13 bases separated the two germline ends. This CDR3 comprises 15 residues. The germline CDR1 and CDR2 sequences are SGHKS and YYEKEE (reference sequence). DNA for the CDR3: TGTGCCAGCAGCCACGGGGGGGTCGGCAATCAGCCCCAGCATTTT. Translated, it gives CASSHGGVGNQPQHF.

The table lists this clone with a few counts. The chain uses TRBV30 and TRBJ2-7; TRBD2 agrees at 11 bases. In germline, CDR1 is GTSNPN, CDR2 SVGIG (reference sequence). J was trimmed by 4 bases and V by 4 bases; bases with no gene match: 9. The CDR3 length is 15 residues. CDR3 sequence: CAWTPSGGTVYEQYF. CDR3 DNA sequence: TGTGCCTGGACGCCTAGCGGGGGGACGGTATACGAGCAGTACTTC.